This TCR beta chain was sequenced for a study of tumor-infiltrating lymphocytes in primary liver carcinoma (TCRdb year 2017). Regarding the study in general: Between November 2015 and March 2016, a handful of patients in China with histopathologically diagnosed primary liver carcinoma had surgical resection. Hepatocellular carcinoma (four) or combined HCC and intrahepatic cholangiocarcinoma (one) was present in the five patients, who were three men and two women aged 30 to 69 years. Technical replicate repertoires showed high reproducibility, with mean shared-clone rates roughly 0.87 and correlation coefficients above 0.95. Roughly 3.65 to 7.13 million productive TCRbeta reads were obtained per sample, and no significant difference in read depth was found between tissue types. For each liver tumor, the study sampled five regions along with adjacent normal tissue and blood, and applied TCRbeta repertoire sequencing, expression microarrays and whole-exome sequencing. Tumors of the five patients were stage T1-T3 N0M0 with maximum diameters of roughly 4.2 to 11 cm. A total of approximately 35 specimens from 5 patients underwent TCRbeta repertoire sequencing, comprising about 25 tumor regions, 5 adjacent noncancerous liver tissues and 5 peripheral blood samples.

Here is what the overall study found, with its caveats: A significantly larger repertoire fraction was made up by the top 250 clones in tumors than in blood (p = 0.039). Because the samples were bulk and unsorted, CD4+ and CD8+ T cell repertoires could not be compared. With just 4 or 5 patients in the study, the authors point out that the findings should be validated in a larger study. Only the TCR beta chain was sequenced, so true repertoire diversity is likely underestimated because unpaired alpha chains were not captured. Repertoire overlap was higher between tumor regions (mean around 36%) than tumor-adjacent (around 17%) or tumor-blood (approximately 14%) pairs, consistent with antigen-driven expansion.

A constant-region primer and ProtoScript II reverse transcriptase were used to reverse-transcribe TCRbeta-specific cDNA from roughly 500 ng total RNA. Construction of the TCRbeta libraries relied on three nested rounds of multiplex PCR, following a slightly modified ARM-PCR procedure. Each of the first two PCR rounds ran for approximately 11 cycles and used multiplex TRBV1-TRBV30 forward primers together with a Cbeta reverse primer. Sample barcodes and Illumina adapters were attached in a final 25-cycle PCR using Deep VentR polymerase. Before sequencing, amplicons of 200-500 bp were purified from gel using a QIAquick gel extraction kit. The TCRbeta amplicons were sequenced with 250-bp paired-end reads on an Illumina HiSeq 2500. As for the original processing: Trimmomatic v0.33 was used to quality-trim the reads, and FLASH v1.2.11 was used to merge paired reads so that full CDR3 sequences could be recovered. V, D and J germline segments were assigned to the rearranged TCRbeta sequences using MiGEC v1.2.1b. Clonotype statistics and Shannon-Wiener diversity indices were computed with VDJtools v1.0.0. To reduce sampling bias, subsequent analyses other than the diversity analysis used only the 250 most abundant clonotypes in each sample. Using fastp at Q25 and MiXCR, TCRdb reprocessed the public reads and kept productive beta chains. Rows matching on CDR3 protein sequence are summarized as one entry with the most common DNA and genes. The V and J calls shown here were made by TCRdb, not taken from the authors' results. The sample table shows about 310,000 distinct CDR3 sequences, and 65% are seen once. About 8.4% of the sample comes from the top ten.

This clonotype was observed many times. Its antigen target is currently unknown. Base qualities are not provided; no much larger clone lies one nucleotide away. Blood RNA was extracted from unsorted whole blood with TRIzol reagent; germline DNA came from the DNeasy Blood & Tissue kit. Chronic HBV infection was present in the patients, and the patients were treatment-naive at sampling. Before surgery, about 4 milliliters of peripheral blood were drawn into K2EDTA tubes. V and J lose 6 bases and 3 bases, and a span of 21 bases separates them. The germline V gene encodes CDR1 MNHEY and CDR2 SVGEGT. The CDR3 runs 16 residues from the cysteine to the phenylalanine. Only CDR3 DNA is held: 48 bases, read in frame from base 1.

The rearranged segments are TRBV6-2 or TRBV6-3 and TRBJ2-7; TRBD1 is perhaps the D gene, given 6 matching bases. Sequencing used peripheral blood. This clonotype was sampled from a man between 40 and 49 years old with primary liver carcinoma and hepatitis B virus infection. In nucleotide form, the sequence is TGTGCCAGCAGCCGACTCAGGACTGCAGGGGACTACGAGCAGTACTTC. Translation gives CASSRLRTAGDYEQYF.